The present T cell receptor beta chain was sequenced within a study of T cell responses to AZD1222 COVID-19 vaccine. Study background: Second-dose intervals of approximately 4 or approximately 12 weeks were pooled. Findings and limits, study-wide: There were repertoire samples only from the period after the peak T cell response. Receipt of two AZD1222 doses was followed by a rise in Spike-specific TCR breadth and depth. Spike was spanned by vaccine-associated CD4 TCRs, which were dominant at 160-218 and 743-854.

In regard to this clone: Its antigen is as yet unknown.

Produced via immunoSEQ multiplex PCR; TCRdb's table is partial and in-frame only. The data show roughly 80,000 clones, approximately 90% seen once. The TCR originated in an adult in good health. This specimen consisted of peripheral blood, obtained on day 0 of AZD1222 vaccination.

The CDR3 region is CASSPSLDTEAFF. In DNA form, the CDR3 reads TGTGCCAGCAGCCCGAGTTTAGACACTGAAGCTTTCTTT. This chain uses TRBV7-9 with TRBJ1-1; D gene ambiguous. Germline CDR1 is SEHNR and CDR2 is FQNEAQ (reference sequence). V lost 5 bases to trimming and J lost 3 bases, with 10 bases between them. This CDR3 is 13 amino acids long.